The sequence of this T cell receptor (beta chain) was determined in a study of shared clonotypes between healthy human individuals. As regards this clone: Its target is not known.

Genomic DNA of every subset was divided equally among multiple immunoSEQ plates. Here immunoSEQ multiplex PCR was the method, and the copy in TCRdb shows in-frame clones only, minus some. The data hold roughly 2.5 million clones, with more than 80% observed a single time. Germline values: CDR1 SGHAT, CDR2 FQNNGV. This CDR3 has 17 residues. V was pared by 4 bases and J by 3 bases, with 12 bases of the junction left unmatched. The study's findings and limits: Compared with memory subsets, naive subsets generally had larger estimated richness.

The V gene is TRBV11-2, the J gene TRBJ2-1; 7 nucleotides agree with TRBD1. The sequencing input was naive CD4+ T cells sorted from blood. The subset: CD45RA+ positively selected. This TCR came from a man between 18 and 35 years old in good health. CDR3 protein: CASSSYRGRINYNEQFF. CDR3 sequence (DNA): TGTGCCAGCAGCTCGTACAGGGGCAGGATAAACTACAATGAGCAGTTCTTC.